This T cell receptor beta chain came from a study of shared clonotypes between healthy human individuals. The data were produced by immunoSEQ multiplex PCR, yet TCRdb's version contains in-frame clones alone and is incomplete. The sample gives roughly 2.1 million clones, approximately 94% of which show up once; 1.5% to 2% is in the top ten. CD45RO-negative CD8 cells positively selected for CCR7 made up the naive population, which excluded terminally differentiated effector memory CD45RA+ cells. Between the trimmed V and J ends, which lost 0 bases and 6 bases, there was a span of 14 bases. CDR3 size: 15 residues. Germline loops: CDR1 MGHRA, CDR2 YSYEKL.

The specimen sequenced was naive CD8+ T cells from PBMCs. The rearrangement links TRBV4-1 to TRBJ1-2; D ambiguous. This receptor was taken from a man between 18 and 35 years old in good health. Some clones in this sample may be carry-over from other donors' samples. CDR3 in amino acids: CASSQEARVGNGYTF. CDR3 DNA: TGCGCCAGCAGCCAAGAGGCCCGGGTTGGGAATGGCTACACCTTC.